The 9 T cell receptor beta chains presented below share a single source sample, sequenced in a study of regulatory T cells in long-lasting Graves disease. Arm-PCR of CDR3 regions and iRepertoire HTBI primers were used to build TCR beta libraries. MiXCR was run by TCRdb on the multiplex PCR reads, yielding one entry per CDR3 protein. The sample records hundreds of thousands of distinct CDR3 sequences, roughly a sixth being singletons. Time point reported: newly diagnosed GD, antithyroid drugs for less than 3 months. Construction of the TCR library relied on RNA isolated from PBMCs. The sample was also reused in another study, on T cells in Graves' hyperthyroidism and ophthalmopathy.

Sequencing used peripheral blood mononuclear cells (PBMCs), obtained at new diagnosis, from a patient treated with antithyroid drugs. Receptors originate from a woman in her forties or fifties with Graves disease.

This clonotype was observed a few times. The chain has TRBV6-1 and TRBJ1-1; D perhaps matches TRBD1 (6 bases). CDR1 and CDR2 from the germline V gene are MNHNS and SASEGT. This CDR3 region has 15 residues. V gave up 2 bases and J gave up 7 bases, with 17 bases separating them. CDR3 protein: CASSEFVRTEIEAFF. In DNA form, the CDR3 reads TGTGCCAGCAGTGAATTCGTTCGGACAGAGATTGAAGCTTTCTTT.

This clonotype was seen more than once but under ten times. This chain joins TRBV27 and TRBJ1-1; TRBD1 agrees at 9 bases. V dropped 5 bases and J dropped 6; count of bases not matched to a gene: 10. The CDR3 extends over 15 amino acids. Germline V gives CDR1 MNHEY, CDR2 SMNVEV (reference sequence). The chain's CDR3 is CASSAAGQGVSEAFF. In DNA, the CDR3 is TGTGCCAGCAGTGCCGCGGGACAGGGAGTGTCTGAAGCTTTCTTT.

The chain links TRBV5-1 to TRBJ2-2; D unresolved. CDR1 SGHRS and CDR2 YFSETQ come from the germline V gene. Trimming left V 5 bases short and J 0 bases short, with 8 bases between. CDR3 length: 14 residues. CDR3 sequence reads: CASRARPNTGELFF. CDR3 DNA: TGCGCCAGCAGGGCAAGACCGAACACCGGGGAGCTGTTTTTT.

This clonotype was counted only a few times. CDR3 sequence reads: CATSRDPPGEYSNQPQHF. The CDR3 nucleotides are TGTGCCACCAGCAGAGATCCCCCAGGCGAGTATAGCAATCAGCCCCAGCATTTT. This rearrangement joins TRBV15 to TRBJ1-5; D ambiguous. V was cut by 0 bases and J by 0 bases, with 15 bases left in between. The CDR3 runs 18 residues. The V gene's germline CDR1 is LNHNV and CDR2 YYDKDF (reference sequence). Full variable domain (remainder filled in from reference TRBV15 and TRBJ1-5): DAMVIQNPRYQVTQFGKPVTLSCSQTLNHNVMYWYQQKSSQAPKLLFHYYDKDFNNEADTPDNFQSRRPNTSFCFLDIRSPGLGDTAMYLCATSRDPPGEYSNQPQHFGDGTRLSIL.

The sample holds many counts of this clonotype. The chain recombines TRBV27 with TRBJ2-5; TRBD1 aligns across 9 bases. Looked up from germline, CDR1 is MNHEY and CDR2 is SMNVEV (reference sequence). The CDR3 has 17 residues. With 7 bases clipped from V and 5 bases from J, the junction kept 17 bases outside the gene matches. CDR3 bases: TGTGCCAGCACCAGTATACAGGGGGCACGGGGCCGGGAGACCCAGTACTTC. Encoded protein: CASTSIQGARGRETQYF.

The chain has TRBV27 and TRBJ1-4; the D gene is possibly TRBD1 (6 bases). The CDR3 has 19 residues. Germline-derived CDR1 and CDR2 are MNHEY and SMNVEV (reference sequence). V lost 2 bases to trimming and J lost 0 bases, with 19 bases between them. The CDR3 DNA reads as TGTGCCAGCAGTTTACGGGGGAGGTGGGGGGCCGCAACTAATGAAAAACTGTTTTTT. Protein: CASSLRGRWGAATNEKLFF.

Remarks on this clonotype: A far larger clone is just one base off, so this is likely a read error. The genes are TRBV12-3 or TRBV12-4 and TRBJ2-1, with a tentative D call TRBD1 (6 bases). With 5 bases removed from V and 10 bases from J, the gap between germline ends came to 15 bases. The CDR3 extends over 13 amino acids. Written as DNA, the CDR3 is TGTGCCAGCAGTCTTACAGGGATCTACGAGCAGTTCTTC. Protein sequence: CASSLTGIYEQFF.

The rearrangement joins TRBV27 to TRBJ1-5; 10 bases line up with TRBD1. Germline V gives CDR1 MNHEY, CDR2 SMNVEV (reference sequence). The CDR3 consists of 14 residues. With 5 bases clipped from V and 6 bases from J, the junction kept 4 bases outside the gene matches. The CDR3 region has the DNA TGTGCCAGCAGTCTCCGGACAGGGGGTCAGCCCCAGCATTTT. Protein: CASSLRTGGQPQHF.

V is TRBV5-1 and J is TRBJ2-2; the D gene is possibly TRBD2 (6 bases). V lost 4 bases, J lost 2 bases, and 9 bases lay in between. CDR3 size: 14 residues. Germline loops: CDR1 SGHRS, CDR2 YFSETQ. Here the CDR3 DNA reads TGCGCCAGCAGCGGGGGGATAAACACCGGGGAGCTGTTTTTT. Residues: CASSGGINTGELFF. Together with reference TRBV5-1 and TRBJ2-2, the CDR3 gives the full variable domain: KAGVTQTPRYLIKTRGQQVTLSCSPISGHRSVSWYQQTPGQGLQFLFEYFSETQRNKGNFPGRFSGRQFSNSRSEMNVSTLELGDSALYLCASSGGINTGELFFGEGSRLTVL.